This is a list of T cell receptor beta chains from one sample in a study of T cells in Graves' hyperthyroidism and ophthalmopathy. TCRdb itself ran the multiplex PCR reads through MiXCR, one entry per CDR3 protein. The table shows under 550,000 distinct CDR3 sequences, with about 20% occurring only once. Material: blood. Receptors originate from a man in his forties with Graves' ophthalmopathy. Both conserved end residues are part of each CDR3. Fields, in order: D gene, J gene, V gene, clone size, CDR3 protein, CDR3 DNA. The D gene is left open where the match is weak. Clone size is stated in some rows and not others, as once, few, many or a class when expanded.

>.|TRBJ2-5|TRBV20-1|many
CSARIFQGWQETQYF
TGCAGTGCTAGGATTTTCCAGGGGTGGCAAGAGACCCAGTACTTC
>.|TRBJ2-1|TRBV13|few
CASSRTRDGYNEQFF
TGTGCCAGCAGCCGGACAAGGGACGGATACAATGAGCAGTTCTTC
>TRBD1|TRBJ2-7|TRBV28|few
CASRPPGTGDYEQYF
TGTGCCAGCCGGCCCCCAGGGACAGGGGACTACGAGCAGTACTTC
>.|TRBJ2-7|TRBV30|many
CAWGDTYYEQYF
TGTGCCTGGGGGGACACGTACTACGAGCAGTACTTC
>TRBD2|TRBJ2-7|TRBV4-1|few
CASSNLGGPAPYEQYF
TGCGCCAGCAGCAACTTGGGAGGGCCGGCCCCCTACGAGCAGTACTTC
>.|TRBJ2-3|TRBV7-2|few
CASSRGDNLPSTDTQYF
TGTGCCAGCAGCCGAGGCGACAACCTTCCCAGCACAGATACGCAGTATTTT
>.|TRBJ2-7|TRBV11-1|many
CASSSRTDREQYF
TGTGCCAGCAGCTCCAGGACAGATCGCGAGCAGTACTTC
>.|TRBJ2-3|TRBV7-2|many
CASSPNRATSTDTQYF
TGTGCCAGCAGCCCAAACAGGGCAACTAGCACAGATACGCAGTATTTT
>TRBD2|TRBJ2-1|TRBV27|few
CASSIPGTSGAEQFF
TGTGCCAGCAGTATTCCCGGGACTAGCGGAGCCGAGCAGTTCTTC
>TRBD1|TRBJ1-1|TRBV3-1|few
CASSLAGTVEAFF
TGTGCCAGCAGCCTAGCCGGGACAGTTGAAGCTTTCTTT
>.|TRBJ1-1|TRBV5-4|few
CASSLEEGRNTEAFF
TGTGCCAGCAGCTTGGAGGAGGGAAGGAACACTGAAGCTTTCTTT
>.|TRBJ2-3|TRBV30|many
CAWSVKGTDTQYF
TGTGCCTGGAGTGTAAAGGGCACAGATACGCAGTATTTT
>.|TRBJ2-7|TRBV4-1|.
CASSPGDEQYF
TGCGCCAGCAGCCCCGGGGACGAGCAGTACTTC
>.|TRBJ1-2|TRBV28|.
CASSSRTLDYGYTF
TGTGCCAGCAGTTCTCGGACACTTGACTATGGCTACACCTTC
>.|TRBJ1-6|TRBV6-6|.
CASSYEVRGSSYNSPLHF
TGTGCCAGCAGTTACGAGGTCCGAGGGAGCTCCTATAATTCACCCCTCCACTTT
>.|TRBJ2-6|TRBV7-2|.
CASSLGRANVLTF
TGTGCCAGCAGCTTAGGAAGGGCCAACGTCCTGACTTTC
>.|TRBJ2-7|TRBV28|.
CASRLGGAEYDYEQYF
TGTGCCAGCAGACTGGGGGGGGCCGAGTATGATTACGAGCAGTACTTC
>TRBD1|TRBJ2-7|TRBV2|.
CASRPGTGPSSYEQYF
TGTGCCAGCCGTCCAGGGACAGGGCCAAGCTCCTACGAGCAGTACTTC
>TRBD2|TRBJ2-5|TRBV12-3/TRBV12-4|few
CASSLGSLGTIQETQYF
TGTGCCAGCAGTTTAGGCTCGTTGGGGACTATTCAAGAGACCCAGTACTTC
>.|TRBJ2-2|TRBV5-1|.
CASSGRQGGTGELFF
TGCGCCAGCAGCGGGCGACAGGGAGGGACCGGGGAGCTGTTTTTT
>.|TRBJ2-6|TRBV4-1|.
CASSHRGGEGISGANVLTF
TGCGCCAGCAGCCATCGAGGAGGTGAGGGCATCTCTGGGGCCAACGTCCTGACTTTC
>.|TRBJ1-2|TRBV12-3/TRBV12-4|many
CASSGQTNYGYTF
TGTGCCAGCAGTGGACAGACTAACTATGGCTACACCTTC
>.|TRBJ2-7|TRBV14|many
CASSPFEWVGSGEQYF
TGTGCCAGCAGCCCCTTCGAGTGGGTAGGGTCTGGCGAGCAGTACTTC
>TRBD1|TRBJ1-1|TRBV12-3/TRBV12-4|many
CAGSGQGEAEAFF
TGTGCCGGGAGTGGACAGGGTGAAGCTGAAGCTTTCTTT
>.|TRBJ2-3|TRBV18|.
CASSPIPPSSTDTQYF
TGTGCCAGCTCACCAATCCCACCTTCTAGCACAGATACGCAGTATTTT
>TRBD1|TRBJ1-5|TRBV28|.
CATTPRGRNQPQHF
TGTGCCACCACGCCAAGGGGGCGGAATCAGCCCCAGCATTTT
>.|TRBJ2-1|TRBV7-9|few
CASSRSKGEQFF
TGTGCCAGCTCCCGGAGTAAAGGTGAGCAGTTCTTC
>.|TRBJ1-3|TRBV6-1|few
CASSGRGIGNTIYF
TGTGCCAGCAGTGGCCGGGGTATTGGAAACACCATATATTTT
>TRBD2|TRBJ2-3|TRBV9|.
CASSAVSGGTDTQYF
TGTGCCAGCAGCGCAGTTAGCGGGGGAACCGATACGCAGTATTTT
>.|TRBJ2-3|TRBV27|many
CASNPGMWSDTQYF
TGTGCCAGCAATCCAGGAATGTGGTCAGATACGCAGTATTTT
>.|TRBJ2-7|TRBV7-2|.
CASRTRMGEQYF
TGTGCCAGCAGAACCAGGATGGGGGAGCAGTACTTC
>.|TRBJ1-2|TRBV9|.
CASTYGYGGYTF
TGTGCCAGCACTTACGGTTACGGTGGCTACACCTTC
>TRBD2|TRBJ2-3|TRBV11-2|few
CASGYPPTGTSGIDTQYF
TGTGCCAGCGGATACCCCCCTACCGGGACTAGCGGGATAGATACGCAGTATTTT
>.|TRBJ1-1|TRBV5-1|many
CASSLVGGNLNTEAFF
TGCGCCAGCAGCTTGGTCGGAGGAAACTTGAACACTGAAGCTTTCTTT
>TRBD2|TRBJ2-3|TRBV7-2|many
CASSLTSGGSDTQYF
TGTGCCAGCAGCCTAACTAGCGGGGGCTCAGATACGCAGTATTTT
>TRBD2|TRBJ2-7|TRBV9|few
CASSVSSGATYEQYF
TGTGCCAGCAGCGTATCTAGCGGGGCCACCTACGAGCAGTACTTC
>.|TRBJ2-1|TRBV7-2|many
CASSPRPRDSDNEQFF
TGTGCCAGCAGCCCACGGCCCCGGGACTCCGACAATGAGCAGTTCTTC
>TRBD1|TRBJ1-5|TRBV5-1|many
CASSPWTGSNQPQHF
TGCGCCAGCAGCCCGTGGACAGGAAGCAATCAGCCCCAGCATTTT
>.|TRBJ2-3|TRBV6-8|few
CASRGLADNDSTDTQYF
TGTGCCAGCAGGGGCCTAGCCGATAACGACTCCACAGATACGCAGTATTTT
>TRBD1|TRBJ1-3|TRBV7-3|once
CASSPNHRGRRSGNTIYF
TGTGCCAGCAGCCCAAACCACAGGGGGCGTCGATCCGGAAACACCATATATTTT
>.|TRBJ1-2|TRBV30|few
CAWSPGDYGYTF
TGTGCCTGGAGTCCCGGGGACTATGGCTACACCTTC
>.|TRBJ1-2|TRBV6-1|.
CASREAGNYGYTF
TGTGCCAGCAGGGAGGCAGGGAACTATGGCTACACCTTC
>.|TRBJ2-3|TRBV12-3/TRBV12-4|many
CASSFRDTDTQYF
TGTGCCAGCAGTTTCCGGGACACAGATACGCAGTATTTT
>TRBD2|TRBJ2-5|TRBV20-1|.
CSATLAAETQYF
TGCAGTGCTACCCTAGCGGCTGAGACCCAGTACTTC
>.|TRBJ2-7|TRBV20-1|many
CSARANAGEQYF
TGCAGTGCTAGAGCTAATGCGGGCGAGCAGTACTTC
>TRBD1|TRBJ2-3|TRBV6-1|.
CASRRQGAETQYF
TGTGCCAGCAGGCGACAGGGAGCGGAGACGCAGTATTTT
>TRBD2|TRBJ2-5|TRBV6-1|few
CASSRRGGRGSETQYF
TGTGCCAGCAGTAGGCGGGGGGGCAGAGGCTCTGAGACCCAGTACTTC
>TRBD1|TRBJ1-3|TRBV30|.
CACLDRGSGNTIYF
TGTGCCTGTCTGGACAGGGGCTCTGGAAACACCATATATTTT
>.|TRBJ2-7|TRBV5-8|.
CASSFRSPASRSYEQYF
TGTGCCAGCAGCTTCCGTAGTCCGGCCAGCCGCTCCTACGAGCAGTACTTC
>TRBD2|TRBJ2-7|TRBV11-3|.
CASSQAHAGLAGSLPISYEQYF
TGTGCCAGCAGCCAAGCGCACGCTGGACTAGCGGGATCCTTACCGATCTCCTACGAGCAGTACTTC
>.|TRBJ2-2|TRBV12-3/TRBV12-4|many
CASSPSPGAHGELFF
TGTGCCAGCAGTCCCTCTCCCGGGGCACACGGGGAGCTGTTTTTT
>TRBD1|TRBJ2-2|TRBV28|.
CASSSPPPGGAGELFF
TGTGCCAGCAGTAGCCCTCCTCCAGGGGGAGCCGGGGAGCTGTTTTTT
>.|TRBJ2-7|TRBV28|.
CASCDSYEQYF
TGTGCCAGCTGTGACTCCTACGAGCAGTACTTC
>TRBD1|TRBJ2-7|TRBV28|many
CASEPLGDRGYEQYF
TGTGCCAGTGAACCTCTCGGGGACAGGGGCTACGAGCAGTACTTC
>.|TRBJ2-1|TRBV4-1|few
CASSMEPAYNEQFF
TGCGCCAGCTCGATGGAACCAGCCTACAATGAGCAGTTCTTC
>.|TRBJ2-1|TRBV19|.
CASKEGRAGKGYNEQFF
TGTGCCAGTAAGGAGGGTCGGGCAGGAAAGGGGTACAATGAGCAGTTCTTC
>.|TRBJ1-5|TRBV19|few
CASKKGGAGSSYQPQHF
TGTGCCAGTAAAAAGGGGGGAGCAGGGAGCTCTTATCAGCCCCAGCATTTT
>.|TRBJ2-1|TRBV30|many
CAWSEGHGQFF
TGTGCCTGGAGTGAAGGACACGGGCAGTTCTTC
>TRBD2|TRBJ2-7|TRBV11-2|many
CASSLDATSGSLYEQYF
TGTGCCAGCAGCTTAGACGCGACTAGCGGGAGTTTGTACGAGCAGTACTTC
>.|TRBJ2-7|TRBV4-1|.
CASSPGTGTDEQYF
TGCGCCAGCAGCCCCGGGACTGGGACTGACGAGCAGTACTTC